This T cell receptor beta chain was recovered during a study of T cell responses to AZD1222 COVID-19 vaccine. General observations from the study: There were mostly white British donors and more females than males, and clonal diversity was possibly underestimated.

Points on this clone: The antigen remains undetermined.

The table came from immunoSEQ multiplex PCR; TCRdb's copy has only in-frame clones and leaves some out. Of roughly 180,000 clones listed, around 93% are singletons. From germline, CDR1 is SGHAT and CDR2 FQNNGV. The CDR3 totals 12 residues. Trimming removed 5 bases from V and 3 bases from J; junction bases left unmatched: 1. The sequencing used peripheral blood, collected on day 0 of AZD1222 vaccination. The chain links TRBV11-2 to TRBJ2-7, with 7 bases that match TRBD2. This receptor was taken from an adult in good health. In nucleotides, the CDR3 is TGTGCCAGCAGCGGGGGGGTCTACGAGCAGTACTTC. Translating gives CASSGGVYEQYF.